The 8 T cell receptor beta chains below come from one sample, sequenced in a study of blood T cells in healthy people across ages. For the second PCR, which ran for about 6 to 11 cycles, a sample-barcoded 5' primer and a J-beta primer mix were used. TCRdb passed the 5' RACE reads through MiXCR, listing each CDR3 protein once. The sample has roughly 930,000 distinct CDR3 sequences, roughly 43% seen once. Sample: blood. These receptor sequences come from a man aged 25 to 40 in good health.

V usage is TRBV4-3 and J usage is TRBJ2-1; D perhaps matches TRBD1 (6 bases). The J call may be incorrect, as the DNA end agrees better with TRBJ2-7. The CDR3 is made up of 16 amino acids. Germline CDR1 and CDR2: LGHNA and YSLEER. CDR3 sequence: CASSPTRGMTYNEQYF. In DNA, the CDR3 is TGCGCCAGCAGCCCCACCAGGGGAATGACCTACAATGAGCAGTACTTC.

A few counts support this clonotype. J is TRBJ2-6 and V is TRBV19, with D unresolved. The germline V gene encodes CDR1 LNHDA and CDR2 SQIVND (reference sequence). This CDR3 region has 15 residues. V was shortened by 2 bases and J by 3 bases, with 8 bases between the two germline ends. The CDR3 sequence: CASSIPEGGANVLTF. The CDR3 DNA reads TGTGCCAGTAGTATACCCGAAGGTGGGGCCAACGTCCTGACTTTC.

The chain couples TRBV7-3 to TRBJ2-3, with D maybe TRBD2 (5 bases). CDR3 length: 15 amino acids. Trimming took 3 bases from V and 10 from J, leaving 20 bases between them. Looked up from germline, CDR1 is SGHTA and CDR2 is FQGTGA. The CDR3 region is CASSFIPTVERAQYF. DNA for the CDR3: TGTGCCAGCAGCTTTATTCCGACTGTCGAGAGGGCGCAGTATTTT.

The CDR3 here is CASSPDGGLYYGYTF. CDR3 coding DNA: TGTGCCAGCAGCCCGGACGGGGGCCTATACTATGGCTACACCTTC. The chain combines TRBV7-8 with TRBJ1-2, with D possibly being TRBD1 (6 bases). The V gene's germline CDR1 is SGHVS and CDR2 FQNEAQ. V was shortened by 5 bases and J by 3 bases, with 16 bases between the two germline ends. This CDR3 spans 15 amino acids.

This clonotype turned up a few times. The chain links TRBV6-1 to TRBJ2-1; 7 bases align to TRBD1. Germline V gene sequence: CDR1 MNHNS, CDR2 SASEGT. Trimming at V came to 3 bases and at J to 1 base, leaving 3 bases not matched to a gene. This CDR3 contains 15 residues. The CDR3 loop reads CASSDGTVSYNEQFF. CDR3 nucleotides: TGTGCCAGCAGTGACGGGACAGTATCCTACAATGAGCAGTTCTTC.

The V gene is TRBV25-1, the J gene TRBJ2-1; no definite D call. V shed 1 base and J shed 4 bases, with 8 bases lying between them. CDR1 and CDR2 (germline): MGHDK, SYGVNS. This CDR3 has 14 residues. The CDR3 coding sequence is TGTGCCAGCAGTGAATCCCCGAGGTACAATGAGCAGTTCTTC. Translated, it gives CASSESPRYNEQFF.

This rearrangement joins TRBV3-1 to TRBJ1-2, with D unresolved. Trimming left V 4 bases short and J 0 bases short, with 12 bases between. The CDR3 runs to 15 residues. CDR1 is LGHDT and CDR2 is YNNKEL in the germline V gene (reference sequence). The CDR3 loop is CASSPYLGPNYGYTF. DNA of the CDR3: TGTGCCAGCAGCCCATATTTAGGACCTAACTATGGCTACACCTTC.

On this clonotype: One base away lies a much larger clone, so this may be a sequencing read error. The chain employs TRBV5-1 and TRBJ2-7; 7 bases line up with TRBD1. The DNA end is more similar to TRBJ2-4, so the J call may be wrong. This CDR3 is built from 15 residues. Germline CDR1 SGHRS, CDR2 YFSETQ. The CDR3 DNA follows: TGCGCCAGCCGCGACAGGGCCGACGCCAAAAACATTCAGTACTTC. Amino acids: CASRDRADAKNIQYF.